This passage covers 32 T cell receptor beta chains from one sample sequenced in a study of vaccination and CD4 T cells after COVID-19. With the Oncomine TCR Beta short-read assay, DNA from cultured CD4+ T cells was sequenced. In TCRdb, the PCR reads were re-called with MiXCR into one record per CDR3 protein. The repertoire holds some 6,600 distinct CDR3 sequences, about 20% seen once, with roughly a quarter in the top ten. Their antigens are not known. The sample's treatment: approximately nine-day PBMC culture with coronavirus spike peptide pools or control peptides (ViraFEST assay). The source material was CD4+ T cells from blood, cultured in vitro, sampled after SARS-CoV-2 vaccination. These receptors were taken from a human donor who had recovered from COVID-19.

This clonotype is labeled as medium-sized. The chain couples TRBV20-1 to TRBJ2-3; D is unclear. Germline assignment: CDR1 DFQATT and CDR2 SNEGSKA (reference sequence). The V and J ends lost 3 bases and 11 bases respectively, with 15 bases between them. This CDR3 spans 12 amino acids. As DNA, the CDR3 is TGCAGTGCTAGCGTCCCCTCTGGCGGGCAGTATTTT. This codes for CSASVPSGGQYF.

V is TRBV2 and J is TRBJ2-5, with D perhaps matching TRBD1 (6 bases). In germline, CDR1 is SNHLY, CDR2 FYNNEI. The V end lost 9 bases, the J end lost 5 bases, and 16 bases lay between the germline ends. The CDR3 runs to 13 residues. The CDR3: CASHRDMGETQYF. The CDR3 DNA reads as TGTGCCAGTCACAGGGATATGGGGGAGACCCAGTACTTC.

In its sample, this clonotype was seen once. The chain couples TRBV12-3 or TRBV12-4 to TRBJ1-5, with a tentative D call TRBD1 (5 bases). V was trimmed by 6 bases and J by 6 bases, leaving 18 bases between them. This CDR3 has 15 residues. CDR3 region: CASSPDGARGQPQHF. The CDR3 DNA sequence: TGTGCCAGCAGCCCCGACGGGGCGCGGGGTCAGCCCCAGCATTTT.

This clonotype has more than one count but fewer than ten. The chain recombines TRBV20-1 with TRBJ1-1; D is unresolved. The CDR3 contains 15 residues. Trimming took off 5 bases at V and 4 bases at J, with 20 bases between the two ends. CDR1 and CDR2 (germline): DFQATT, SNEGSKA (reference sequence). CDR3 loop: CSARSMDGLGTEAFF. In nucleotides, the CDR3 is TGCAGTGCTCGTAGTATGGACGGGTTAGGCACTGAAGCTTTCTTT.

By share, this clonotype ranks as medium-sized. J is TRBJ2-7 and V is TRBV27; 8 bases agree with TRBD1. Germline V CDR1 and CDR2: MNHEY, SMNVEV (reference sequence). The CDR3 extends over 14 amino acids. The ends lost 3 bases at V and 0 bases at J; junction bases unmatched: 1. CDR3 residues: CASSLGQASYEQYF. In DNA, the CDR3 is TGTGCCAGCAGTTTGGGACAGGCCTCCTACGAGCAGTACTTC.

This clonotype has a handful of counts. This rearrangement joins TRBV4-1 to TRBJ1-2; D is possibly TRBD1 (6 bases). Germline assignment: CDR1 MGHRA and CDR2 YSYEKL. V was shortened by 2 bases and J by 8 bases, with 18 bases between the two germline ends. There are 15 residues in the CDR3. The CDR3 spells CASSQRNRVTGGYTF. CDR3 in DNA: TGCGCCAGCAGCCAAAGAAACAGGGTTACGGGCGGCTACACCTTC.

Sample share makes this clonotype medium-sized. This chain connects TRBV7-3 to TRBJ2-3, with a tentative D call TRBD1 (7 bases). The CDR3 is 14 amino acids. The V gene lost 5 bases and the J gene lost 5 bases, with 14 bases spanning the gap. Germline-derived CDR1 and CDR2 are SGHTA and FQGTGA. CDR3 nucleotides: TGTGCCAGCAGCCCCCAGGGGGGTGGAGATACGCAGTATTTT. Amino acids: CASSPQGGGDTQYF.

The rearrangement links TRBV24-1 to TRBJ1-5; the match to TRBD1 covers 9 bases. Unmatched junction bases numbered 7, after V lost 7 bases and J lost 4 bases. This CDR3 comprises 15 residues. CDR1 is KGHDR, CDR2 SFDVKD, per germline. The DNA of the CDR3 is TGTGCCACCAGCGCGGGACAGGGAATTAATCAGCCCCAGCATTTT. This gives the protein CATSAGQGINQPQHF.

V gene TRBV27 combines with J gene TRBJ2-3; D gene uncertain. The CDR3 consists of 13 residues. Germline V gives CDR1 MNHEY, CDR2 SMNVEV (reference sequence). V shed 11 bases and J shed 2 bases, with 14 bases lying between them. CDR3 protein: CASRKGSTDTQYF. The DNA of the CDR3 is TGTGCCTCCAGGAAAGGGTCCACAGATACGCAGTATTTT.

By sample share, this clonotype is medium-sized (0.01 to 0.1%). V is TRBV7-7 and J is TRBJ2-5; 9 positions match TRBD1. Germline CDR1 SSHAT, CDR2 FNYEAQ (reference sequence). CDR3 size: 15 residues. V shed 1 base and J 4 bases; nucleotides not matched to a gene: 4. CDR3 sequence (DNA): TGTGCCAGCAGCTTAGGGGGGACAGGGATAGAGACCCAGTACTTC. Translated, it gives CASSLGGTGIETQYF.

The V call is TRBV14, the J call TRBJ2-1, with TRBD1 matching 9 bases. V shed 8 bases and J 9 bases; nucleotides not matched to a gene: 11. This CDR3 region has 14 residues. Germline loops: CDR1 SGHDN, CDR2 FVKESK. The CDR3, as DNA: TGTGCCAGCGCCCCGGGGACAGGGTTTCCTGAGCAGTTCTTC. The encoded protein is CASAPGTGFPEQFF.

In this sample, this clonotype turned up a few times. This chain uses TRBV20-1 with TRBJ2-1; D could derive from TRBD1 or TRBD2 (5 bases each). Germline-derived CDR1 and CDR2 are DFQATT and SNEGSKA (reference sequence). V lost 5 bases and J lost 7, with 15 bases in between. This CDR3 spans 13 amino acids. The chain's CDR3 is CSAPRTGQNEQFF. The CDR3 coding sequence is TGCAGTGCTCCTCGAACGGGGCAAAATGAGCAGTTCTTC.

The gene calls are TRBV2 and TRBJ2-1; D unresolved. The CDR3 loop spans 12 amino acids. V was clipped by 6 bases and J by 6 bases, with 9 bases between them. CDR1 is SNHLY and CDR2 is FYNNEI in the germline V gene. Written as DNA, the CDR3 is TGTGCCAGCAGCCCACCCTCCAATGAGCAGTTCTTC. Translated: CASSPPSNEQFF.

The genes are TRBV5-1 and TRBJ2-5; a weak D match, TRBD1 (5 bases). The CDR3 has 16 amino acids. The V end was cut by 0 bases, the J end by 0 bases, with 12 bases between. Germline values: CDR1 SGHRS, CDR2 YFSETQ. CDR3 sequence (DNA): TGCGCCAGCAGCTTGGCCACTACAGGTAACCAAGAGACCCAGTACTTC. Translated: CASSLATTGNQETQYF.

This clonotype was detected only a few times. The V and J genes are TRBV27 and TRBJ2-7, with 14 positions matching TRBD2. Germline-derived CDR1 and CDR2 are MNHEY and SMNVEV (reference sequence). There are 17 residues in the CDR3. V lost 7 bases and J lost 7; bases outside the gene matches: 15. The CDR3 sequence is CASTLRGLAGAVEEQYF. The CDR3 region has the DNA TGTGCCAGCACCCTTAGGGGACTAGCGGGAGCGGTCGAAGAGCAGTACTTC.

J is TRBJ2-2 and V is TRBV19; D unresolved. The length of the CDR3 is 12 residues. In germline, CDR1 is LNHDA, CDR2 SQIVND (reference sequence). V was trimmed by 0 bases and J by 9 bases, leaving 5 bases between them. The CDR3 bases are TGTGCCAGTAGTATAGAAGGAAGGGAGCTGTTTTTT. It yields the protein CASSIEGRELFF.

J is TRBJ2-5 and V is TRBV5-1; 10 bases match TRBD1. CDR1 and CDR2 (germline): SGHRS, YFSETQ. This CDR3 has 17 amino acids. V shed 0 bases, J shed 5 bases, and the junction held 10 bases outside the gene matches. The CDR3 DNA reads as TGCGCCAGCAGCTTGGGGTCCGGGACAGGGGAGAGGGAGACCCAGTACTTC. Amino acids: CASSLGSGTGERETQYF.

The rearrangement links TRBV24-1 to TRBJ2-1; D gene uncertain. V shed 4 bases and J shed 15 bases, with 18 bases lying between them. CDR3 size: 13 residues. The germline V gene encodes CDR1 KGHDR and CDR2 SFDVKD. This CDR3 is CATSDYSSSHWFF. The CDR3 DNA is TGTGCCACCAGTGACTACTCTAGTTCCCATTGGTTCTTC.

This rearrangement joins TRBV7-9 to TRBJ2-3, with D unresolved. Germline assignment: CDR1 SEHNR and CDR2 FQNEAQ (reference sequence). The CDR3 spans 17 residues. Trimming stripped 1 base from V and 2 bases from J, with 16 bases between. The CDR3 sequence: CASSLGGRQSFTDTQYF. Here the CDR3 DNA reads TGTGCCAGCAGCTTAGGTGGCAGACAATCCTTCACAGATACGCAGTATTTT.

This clonotype ranks as medium-sized. The rearrangement joins TRBV20-1 to TRBJ2-7, with 12 positions matching TRBD2. Germline V lookup: CDR1 DFQATT, CDR2 SNEGSKA (reference sequence). With V trimmed by 6 bases and J by 5 bases, 14 bases remained unmatched. The CDR3 covers 16 residues. CDR3 bases: TGCAGTGCCAGATCGACTAGCGGGAGTTTGGGTGACGAGCAGTACTTC. This gives the protein CSARSTSGSLGDEQYF.

This clonotype counts as medium-sized. This chain links TRBV7-8 with TRBJ1-2, with D uncertain. The CDR3 runs 14 residues. Germline-derived CDR1 and CDR2 are SGHVS and FQNEAQ. Trimming removed 1 base at V and 4 bases at J, with 10 bases between. In DNA form, the CDR3 reads TGTGCCAGCAGCTTAGGTGGAGAGGGCTATGGCTACACCTTC. The encoded protein is CASSLGGEGYGYTF. Drawing the rest from reference TRBV7-8 and TRBJ1-2, the complete variable domain is GAGVSQSPRYKVAKRGQDVALRCDPISGHVSLFWYQQALGQGPEFLTYFQNEAQLDKSGLPSDRFFAERPEGSVSTLKIQRTQQEDSAVYLCASSLGGEGYGYTFGSGTRLTVV.

Turning to this clonotype: A much more abundant neighbour one base away suggests this may be a read error. The rearrangement links TRBV6-1 to TRBJ1-2, with D unresolved. This CDR3 has 13 residues. The germline CDR1 and CDR2 sequences are MNHNS and SASEGT. The CDR3 DNA reads as TGTACCAGCAGTGGTGCGGGGATTGGCGGCTACACCTTC. Translated, it gives CTSSGAGIGGYTF.

This clonotype rates as medium-sized. The CDR3: CASSQRQRGYTF. As DNA, the CDR3 is TGCGCCAGCAGCCAACGACAGAGGGGCTACACCTTC. The rearrangement links TRBV4-1 to TRBJ1-2; D possibly corresponds to TRBD1 (5 bases). The V end was cut by 2 bases, the J end by 8 bases, with 9 bases between. The CDR3 contains 12 residues. Germline-derived CDR1 and CDR2 are MGHRA and YSYEKL.

This clonotype is deemed large. The rearrangement joins TRBV23-1 to TRBJ2-7; tentatively, D is TRBD2 (5 bases). TRBV23-1 is marked as an open reading frame, function uncertain. There are 12 residues in the CDR3. Trimming took off 1 base at V and 12 bases at J, with 13 bases between the two ends. The CDR3 region is CASSQWATAGYF. CDR3 sequence (DNA): TGCGCCAGCAGTCAATGGGCCACGGCGGGGTACTTC.

This clonotype is medium-sized (0.01 to 0.1%) in the sample. The CDR3 DNA is TGTGCCACCAGCGAGCGGGGGTATGGCCAGCATTTT. Its translation: CATSERGYGQHF. The V gene is TRBV15, the J gene TRBJ1-5; perhaps TRBD1 as D (5 bases). The V end lost 5 bases, the J end lost 12 bases, and 14 bases lay between the germline ends. The CDR3 is 12 residues long. Germline lookup yields CDR1 LNHNV and CDR2 YYDKDF (reference sequence).

The rearrangement uses TRBV19 and TRBJ2-2; 9 bases fit TRBD1. The CDR3 is 15 amino acids. J was trimmed by 6 bases and V by 4 bases; bases with no gene match: 6. CDR1 and CDR2 (germline): LNHDA, SQIVND (reference sequence). The CDR3 nucleotides read TGTGCCAGTAGTAGAACAGGGGGCAGGCCCGGGGAGCTGTTTTTT. This codes for CASSRTGGRPGELFF.

The chain is built from TRBV10-3 and TRBJ2-7, with 7 bases aligning to TRBD2. In germline, CDR1 is ENHRY, CDR2 SYGVKD. V gave up 8 bases and J gave up 4 bases; unmatched junction bases: 11. The CDR3 spans 14 residues. CDR3 protein: CAIRGVSSGYEQYF. CDR3 nucleotides: TGTGCCATCCGGGGGGTCTCTAGCGGATACGAGCAGTACTTC.

There are a few counts of this clonotype. V and J are TRBV7-9 and TRBJ2-2; no clear D. Germline-derived CDR1 and CDR2 are SEHNR and FQNEAQ (reference sequence). The CDR3 runs to 12 residues. Trimming left V 5 bases short and J 5 bases short, with 6 bases between. This CDR3 reads CASSPQTGELFF. The CDR3 coding sequence is TGTGCCAGCAGCCCCCAGACCGGGGAGCTGTTTTTT.

V usage is TRBV28 and J usage is TRBJ1-2, with a tentative D call TRBD1 (6 bases). V dropped 2 bases and J dropped 6 bases, with 16 bases sitting between them. CDR3 size: 15 residues. Germline loops: CDR1 MDHEN, CDR2 SYDVKM. The CDR3 is CASSLTFRGANGYTF. The DNA for the CDR3 is TGTGCCAGCAGTTTAACATTCCGGGGGGCTAATGGCTACACCTTC.

CDR3 residues: CASSSGQQRTQYF. The CDR3 DNA is TGTGCCAGCAGCTCTGGACAACAGAGGACGCAGTATTTT. The chain joins TRBV5-4 to TRBJ2-3, with a possible D match to TRBD1 (5 bases). V was trimmed by 3 bases and J by 9 bases, leaving 14 bases between them. Germline CDR1 SGHNT, CDR2 YYREEE (reference sequence). This CDR3 has 13 residues.

By sample share, this clonotype is medium-sized. The chain recombines TRBV20-1 with TRBJ1-2; weak D call: TRBD1 (6 bases). The germline V and J ends were trimmed by 8 bases and 3 bases, with 19 bases remaining between them. There are 14 residues in the CDR3. In germline, CDR1 is DFQATT, CDR2 SNEGSKA (reference sequence). The CDR3 DNA sequence: TGCAGTAGCATCGAGGGGGTGGGTTACTATGGCTACACCTTC. Residues: CSSIEGVGYYGYTF.

This clonotype has a handful of counts. V is TRBV19 and J is TRBJ2-7, with unresolved D. CDR3 length: 12 residues. Trimming took off 3 bases at V and 0 bases at J, with 3 bases between the two ends. CDR1 is LNHDA and CDR2 is SQIVND in the germline V gene (reference sequence). CDR3 sequence reads: CASSMSSYEQYF. The CDR3 region has the DNA TGTGCCAGTAGTATGAGCTCCTACGAGCAGTACTTC.